These 4 T cell receptor beta chains came from one sample sequenced in a study of CD39 and CD103 CD8 tumor-infiltrating T cells. Using immunoSEQ multiplex PCR, the repertoire was profiled, and TCRdb retains in-frame clones only, with some absent. The sample consists of around 400 clones, about 41% of them appearing once. The sequencing sample was made of CD39+ CD103+ CD8+ T cells sorted from the tumor. Subset reported: CD103+CD39+ double-positive CD45RA- CD8 T cells. These receptor sequences come from a human donor with melanoma.

V and J are TRBV10-1 and TRBJ2-7; D could derive from TRBD1 or TRBD2 (5 bases each). Between the trimmed V and J ends, which lost 3 bases and 3 bases, there was a span of 15 bases. CDR1 and CDR2 (germline): WNHNN, SYGVQD (reference sequence). CDR3 length: 15 residues. In DNA form, the CDR3 reads TGCGCCAGCAGTGATTCTCGGGCAGGGAGCTACGAGCAGTACTTC. It translates to CASSDSRAGSYEQYF.

This chain joins TRBV5-2 and TRBJ1-2. TRBV5-2 is recorded as a pseudogene. The CDR3 has 15 residues. The CDR3 sequence is CASSLGGSTNYGYTF. CDR3 bases: TGTGCCAGCAGCCTGGGGGGGTCCACTAACTATGGCTACACCTTC.

This clone is deemed hyperexpanded (1% or more). This chain uses TRBV7-2 with TRBJ1-1; D is perhaps TRBD1 (5 bases). V was clipped by 5 bases and J by 4 bases, with 11 bases between them. Looked up from germline, CDR1 is SGHTA and CDR2 is FQGNSA. The CDR3 is made up of 13 amino acids. The CDR3 sequence is CASSPLGGTEAFF. CDR3 DNA sequence: TGTGCCAGCAGCCCCTTGGGGGGCACTGAAGCTTTCTTT.

This clone is termed large. V and J are TRBV4-1 and TRBJ2-1, with D uncertain. The V gene's germline CDR1 is MGHRA and CDR2 YSYEKL. This CDR3 comprises 11 residues. Trimming took off 4 bases at V and 7 bases at J, with 5 bases between the two ends. Written as DNA, the CDR3 is TGCGCCAGCAGCCGATCTAATGAGCAGTTCTTC. Translation gives CASSRSNEQFF.